This T cell receptor (beta chain) was observed in a study of shared clonotypes between healthy human individuals. For the study at large: The study used three CD4 naive, three CD4 memory, two CD8 naive and one CD8 memory plate per donor.

Donors were Caucasian adults residing in Nashville, Tennessee, USA. As regards this clone: Its specificity is not known.

Sequencing was at deep level. Measured with immunoSEQ multiplex PCR; TCRdb has only the in-frame clones, and not every one. The data contain about 980,000 clones, roughly 72% of them singletons. Study-wide results and caveats: Blood alone was sampled, and tissue repertoires likely differ.

V gave up 5 bases and J gave up 3 bases; unmatched junction bases: 0. The CDR3 spans 12 residues. Germline CDR1 and CDR2: MNHNY and SVGAGI (reference sequence). The sequence was obtained from a man aged 18 to 30 in good health. The sample comprised memory CD4+ T cells sorted from blood. The subset was: CD45RA-negative fraction. The V call is TRBV6-6, the J call TRBJ2-7; TRBD1 agrees at 8 bases. The CDR3 loop reads CASSGTGYEQYF. The DNA for the CDR3 is TGTGCCAGCAGTGGGACAGGCTACGAGCAGTACTTC.